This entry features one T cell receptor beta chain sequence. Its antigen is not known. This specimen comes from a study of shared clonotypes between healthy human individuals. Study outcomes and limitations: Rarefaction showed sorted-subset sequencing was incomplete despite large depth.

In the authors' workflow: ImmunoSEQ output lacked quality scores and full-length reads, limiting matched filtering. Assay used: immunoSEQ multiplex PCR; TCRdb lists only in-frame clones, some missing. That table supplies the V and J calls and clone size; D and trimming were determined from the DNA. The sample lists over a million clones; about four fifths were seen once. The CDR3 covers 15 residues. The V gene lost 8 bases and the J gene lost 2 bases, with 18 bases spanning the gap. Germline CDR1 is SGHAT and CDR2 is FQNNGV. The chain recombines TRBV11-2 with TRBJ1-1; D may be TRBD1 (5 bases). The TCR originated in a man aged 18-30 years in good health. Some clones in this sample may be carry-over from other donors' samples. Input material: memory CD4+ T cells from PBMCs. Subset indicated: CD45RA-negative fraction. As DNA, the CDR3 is TGTGCCAGCTCCCACGGGGGTGGAGTCAACACTGAAGCTTTCTTT. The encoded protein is CASSHGGGVNTEAFF.